These 8 T cell receptor beta chains came from one sample sequenced in a study of blood T cell repertoires in COVID-19. Assay used: immunoSEQ multiplex PCR; TCRdb lists only in-frame clones, some missing. The sample yields 200,000 to 250,000 clones, 70% to 85% seen once. The material sequenced was peripheral blood. The receptors were sampled from a man aged 45 to 65 with active or convalescent COVID-19.

The CDR3 sequence is CASGSNSPLHF. DNA for the CDR3: TGTGCCAGCGGGAGTAATTCACCCCTCCACTTT. V and J are TRBV27 and TRBJ1-6; D is uncertain. Germline CDR1 and CDR2: MNHEY and SMNVEV (reference sequence). CDR3 length: 11 residues. The ends were cut back, 8 bases at V and 6 bases at J, with 5 bases in the middle.

CDR3 residues: CATSRDLGEGRPQHF. The CDR3 DNA reads as TGTGCCACCAGCAGAGATTTAGGGGAGGGACGGCCCCAGCATTTT. V gene TRBV15 combines with J gene TRBJ1-5; TRBD1 is a possible D gene (5 bases). The CDR3 runs to 15 residues. CDR1 is LNHNV and CDR2 is YYDKDF in the germline V gene (reference sequence). The V end was cut by 0 bases, the J end by 9 bases, with 15 bases between.

DNA of the CDR3: TGTGCCAGCATGCGAGGAGGCTCTGGAAACACCATATATTTT. As protein: CASMRGGSGNTIYF. The genes are TRBV7-9 and TRBJ1-3; D is uncertain. Trimming took 7 bases from V and 0 from J, leaving 10 bases between them. The germline V gene has CDR1 SEHNR and CDR2 FQNEAQ (reference sequence). This CDR3 is 14 amino acids long.

The chain uses TRBV21-1 and TRBJ2-5; TRBD2 is taken as the D call from the table, unchecked against the DNA. TRBV21-1 is tagged as a pseudogene. The CDR3 loop spans 17 amino acids. CDR3 amino acids: CASSKREDKVGQETQYF. DNA for the CDR3: TGTGCCAGCAGCAAAAGGGAGGACAAGGTAGGGCAAGAGACCCAGTACTTC.

This clone was seen once. The gene calls are TRBV24-1 and TRBJ2-1, with a possible D match to TRBD2 (6 bases). V was pared by 0 bases and J by 3 bases, with 14 bases between. The CDR3 covers 17 residues. The germline CDR1 and CDR2 sequences are KGHDR and SFDVKD. The CDR3 reads CATSDLGAGGNYNEQFF. The CDR3 DNA reads as TGTGCCACCAGTGATTTGGGTGCTGGGGGGAACTACAATGAGCAGTTCTTC.

The rearrangement uses TRBV5-1 and TRBJ2-3; a possible D gene is TRBD2 (6 bases). Trimming cost V 4 bases and J 3 bases, with 12 bases left between them. Germline V gene data show CDR1 as SGHRS and CDR2 as YFSETQ. The CDR3 runs 14 residues. As DNA, the CDR3 is TGCGCCAGCAGCCCTTCGGCGGGGACAGATACGCAGTATTTT. It encodes CASSPSAGTDTQYF.

In this sample, this clone turned up once. The chain joins TRBV15 to TRBJ1-2; D may be TRBD1 (5 bases). In germline, CDR1 is LNHNV, CDR2 YYDKDF (reference sequence). Between the trimmed V and J ends, which lost 4 bases and 4 bases, there was a span of 13 bases. CDR3 length equals 14 residues. This CDR3 reads CATSKDRGTYGYTF. In DNA, the CDR3 is TGTGCCACCAGCAAAGACCGGGGGACCTATGGCTACACCTTC.

The chain recombines TRBV27 with TRBJ1-1; no clear D. CDR3 length: 14 amino acids. Trimming stripped 4 bases from V and 2 bases from J, with 11 bases between. Per germline, CDR1 MNHEY and CDR2 SMNVEV (reference sequence). The CDR3 DNA follows: TGTGCCAGCAGTTCGTTTTTAAAAAACACTGAAGCTTTCTTT. Protein: CASSSFLKNTEAFF.